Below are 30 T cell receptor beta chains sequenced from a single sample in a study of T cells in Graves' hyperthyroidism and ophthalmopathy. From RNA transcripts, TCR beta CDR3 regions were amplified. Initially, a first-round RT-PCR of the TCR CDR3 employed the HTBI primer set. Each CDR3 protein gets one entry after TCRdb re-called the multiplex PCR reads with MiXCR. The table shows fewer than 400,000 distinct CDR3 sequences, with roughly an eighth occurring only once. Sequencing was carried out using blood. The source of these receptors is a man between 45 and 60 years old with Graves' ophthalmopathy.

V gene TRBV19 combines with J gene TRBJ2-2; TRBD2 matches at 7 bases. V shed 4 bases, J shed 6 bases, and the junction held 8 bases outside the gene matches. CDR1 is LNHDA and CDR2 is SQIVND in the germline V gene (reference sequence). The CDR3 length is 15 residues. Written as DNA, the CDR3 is TGTGCCAGTAGTACCCTGACTAGCTACCCCGGGGAGCTGTTTTTT. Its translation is CASSTLTSYPGELFF.

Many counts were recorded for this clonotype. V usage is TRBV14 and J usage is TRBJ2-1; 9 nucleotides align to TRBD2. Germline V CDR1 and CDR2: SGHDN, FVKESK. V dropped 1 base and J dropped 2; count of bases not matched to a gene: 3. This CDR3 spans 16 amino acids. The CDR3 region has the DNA TGTGCCAGCAGCCAAGGGTGGACTAGCGCCTACAATGAGCAGTTCTTC. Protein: CASSQGWTSAYNEQFF.

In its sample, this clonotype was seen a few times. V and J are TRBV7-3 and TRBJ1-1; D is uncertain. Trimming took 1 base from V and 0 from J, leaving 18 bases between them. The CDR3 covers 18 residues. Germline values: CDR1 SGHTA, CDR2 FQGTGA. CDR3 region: CASSLSIFGSSMNTEAFF. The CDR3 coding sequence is TGTGCCAGCAGCTTAAGTATTTTTGGCAGCAGCATGAACACTGAAGCTTTCTTT.

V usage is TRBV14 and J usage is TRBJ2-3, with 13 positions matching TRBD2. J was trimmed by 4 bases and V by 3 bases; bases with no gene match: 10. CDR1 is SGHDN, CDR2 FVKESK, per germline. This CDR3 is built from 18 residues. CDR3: CASSHNRLAGGMADTQYF. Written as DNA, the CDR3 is TGTGCCAGCAGCCACAACAGACTAGCGGGAGGCATGGCAGATACGCAGTATTTT.

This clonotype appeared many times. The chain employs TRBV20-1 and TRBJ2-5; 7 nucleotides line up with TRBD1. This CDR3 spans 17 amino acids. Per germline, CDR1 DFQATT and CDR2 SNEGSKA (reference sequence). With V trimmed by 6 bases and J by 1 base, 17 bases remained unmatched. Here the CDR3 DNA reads TGCAGTGCAGACCCTTTTGAGGGGGCAAACCTCCAAGAGACCCAGTACTTC. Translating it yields CSADPFEGANLQETQYF.

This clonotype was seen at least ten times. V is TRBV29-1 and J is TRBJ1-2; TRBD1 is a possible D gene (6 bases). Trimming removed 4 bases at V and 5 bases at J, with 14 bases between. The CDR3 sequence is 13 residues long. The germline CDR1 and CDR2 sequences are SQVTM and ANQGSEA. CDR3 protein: CSVGETGGYGYTF. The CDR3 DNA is TGCAGCGTTGGCGAGACAGGTGGTTATGGCTACACCTTC. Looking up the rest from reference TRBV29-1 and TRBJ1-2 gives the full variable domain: SAVISQKPSRDICQRGTSLTIQCQVDSQVTMMFWYRQQPGQSLTLIATANQGSEATYESGFVIDKFPISRPNLTFSTLTVSNMSPEDSSIYLCSVGETGGYGYTFGSGTRLTVV.

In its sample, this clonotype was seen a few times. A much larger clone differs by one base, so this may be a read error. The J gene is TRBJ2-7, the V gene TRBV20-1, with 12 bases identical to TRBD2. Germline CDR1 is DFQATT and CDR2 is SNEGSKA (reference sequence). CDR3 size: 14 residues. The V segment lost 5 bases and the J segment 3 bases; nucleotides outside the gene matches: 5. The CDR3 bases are TGCAGTGCTTGGTCGACTAGCGGGAGCTACGAGCAGTACTTC. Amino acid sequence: CSAWSTSGSYEQYF.

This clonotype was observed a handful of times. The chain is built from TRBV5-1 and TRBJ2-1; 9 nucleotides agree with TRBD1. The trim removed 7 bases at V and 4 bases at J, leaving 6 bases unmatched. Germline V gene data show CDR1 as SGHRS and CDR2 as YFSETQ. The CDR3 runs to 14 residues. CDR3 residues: CASSGTGKYNEQFF. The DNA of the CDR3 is TGCGCCAGCTCCGGGACAGGGAAATACAATGAGCAGTTCTTC.

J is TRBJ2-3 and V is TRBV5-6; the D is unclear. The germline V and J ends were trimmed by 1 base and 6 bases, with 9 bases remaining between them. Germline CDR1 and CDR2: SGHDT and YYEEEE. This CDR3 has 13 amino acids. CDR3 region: CASSLSPEDTQYF. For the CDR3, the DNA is TGTGCCAGCAGCTTGTCCCCGGAGGATACGCAGTATTTT.

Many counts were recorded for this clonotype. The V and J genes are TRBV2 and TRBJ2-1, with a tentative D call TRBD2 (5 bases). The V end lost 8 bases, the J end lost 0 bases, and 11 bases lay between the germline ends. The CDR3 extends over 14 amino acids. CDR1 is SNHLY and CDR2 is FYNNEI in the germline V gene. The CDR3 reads CASLRVSSYNEQFF. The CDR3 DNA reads TGTGCCAGCCTGCGGGTAAGCTCCTACAATGAGCAGTTCTTC.

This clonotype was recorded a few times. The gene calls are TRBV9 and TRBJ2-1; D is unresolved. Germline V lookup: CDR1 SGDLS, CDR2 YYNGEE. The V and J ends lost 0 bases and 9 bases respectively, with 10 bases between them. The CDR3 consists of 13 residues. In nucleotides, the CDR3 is TGTGCCAGCAGCGTAGGTTTCTATGGTGAGCAGTTCTTC. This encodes CASSVGFYGEQFF. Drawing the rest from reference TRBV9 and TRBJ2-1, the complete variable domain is DSGVTQTPKHLITATGQRVTLRCSPRSGDLSVYWYQQSLDQGLQFLIQYYNGEERAKGNILERFSAQQFPDLHSELNLSSLELGDSALYFCASSVGFYGEQFFGPGTRLTVL.

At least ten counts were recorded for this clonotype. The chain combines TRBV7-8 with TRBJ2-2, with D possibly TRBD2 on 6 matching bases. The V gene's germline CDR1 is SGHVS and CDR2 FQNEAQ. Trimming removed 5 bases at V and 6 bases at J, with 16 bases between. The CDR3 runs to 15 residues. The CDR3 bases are TGTGCCAGCAGCCGTGGACTACGCCTCGCCGGGGAGCTGTTTTTT. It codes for CASSRGLRLAGELFF.

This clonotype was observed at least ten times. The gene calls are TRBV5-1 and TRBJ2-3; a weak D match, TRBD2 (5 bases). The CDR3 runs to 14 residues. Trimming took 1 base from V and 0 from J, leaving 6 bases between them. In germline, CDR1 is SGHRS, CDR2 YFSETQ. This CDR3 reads CASSLRGSTDTQYF. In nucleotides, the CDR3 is TGCGCCAGCAGCTTGCGGGGAAGCACAGATACGCAGTATTTT.

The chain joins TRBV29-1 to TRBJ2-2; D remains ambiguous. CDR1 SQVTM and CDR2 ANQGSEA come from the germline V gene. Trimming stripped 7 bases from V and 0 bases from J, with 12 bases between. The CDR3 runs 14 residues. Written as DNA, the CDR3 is TGCAGCGCACGACTCAATCCGAACACCGGGGAGCTGTTTTTT. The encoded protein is CSARLNPNTGELFF.

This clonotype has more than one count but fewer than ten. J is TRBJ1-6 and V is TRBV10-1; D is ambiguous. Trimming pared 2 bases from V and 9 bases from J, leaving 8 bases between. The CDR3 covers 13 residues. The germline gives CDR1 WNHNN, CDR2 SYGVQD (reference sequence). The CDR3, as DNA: TGCGCCAGCAGTGAGGATTCTACTTCACCCCTCCACTTT. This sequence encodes CASSEDSTSPLHF.

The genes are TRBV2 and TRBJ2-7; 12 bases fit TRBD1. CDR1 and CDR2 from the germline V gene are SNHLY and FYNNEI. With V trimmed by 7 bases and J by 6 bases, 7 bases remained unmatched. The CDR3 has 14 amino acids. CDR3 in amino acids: CASTEGTGGTEQYF. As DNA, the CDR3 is TGTGCCAGCACCGAGGGGACAGGGGGCACCGAGCAGTACTTC.

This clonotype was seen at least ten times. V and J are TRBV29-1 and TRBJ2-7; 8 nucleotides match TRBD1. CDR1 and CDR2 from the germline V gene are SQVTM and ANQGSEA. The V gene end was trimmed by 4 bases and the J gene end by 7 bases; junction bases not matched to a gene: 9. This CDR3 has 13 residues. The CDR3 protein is CSVAGGEGWEQYF. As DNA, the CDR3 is TGCAGCGTTGCAGGGGGCGAGGGGTGGGAGCAGTACTTC.

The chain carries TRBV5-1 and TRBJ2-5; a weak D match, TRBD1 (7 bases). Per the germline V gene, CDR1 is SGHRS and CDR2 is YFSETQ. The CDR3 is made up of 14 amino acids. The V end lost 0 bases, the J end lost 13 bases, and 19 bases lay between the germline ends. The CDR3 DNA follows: TGCGCCAGCAGCTTGGGGAGGGGGCAGTTCTTCTGGTACTTC. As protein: CASSLGRGQFFWYF. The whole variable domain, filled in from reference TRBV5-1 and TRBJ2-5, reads KAGVTQTPRYLIKTRGQQVTLSCSPISGHRSVSWYQQTPGQGLQFLFEYFSETQRNKGNFPGRFSGRQFSNSRSEMNVSTLELGDSALYLCASSLGRGQFFWYFGPGTRLLVL.

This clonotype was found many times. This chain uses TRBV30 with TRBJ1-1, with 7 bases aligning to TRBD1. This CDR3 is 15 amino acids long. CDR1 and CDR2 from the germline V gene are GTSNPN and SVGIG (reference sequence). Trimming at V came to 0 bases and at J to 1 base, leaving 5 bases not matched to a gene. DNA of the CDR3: TGTGCCTGGAGTGTAAAGACAGGGTCGAACACTGAAGCTTTCTTT. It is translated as CAWSVKTGSNTEAFF.

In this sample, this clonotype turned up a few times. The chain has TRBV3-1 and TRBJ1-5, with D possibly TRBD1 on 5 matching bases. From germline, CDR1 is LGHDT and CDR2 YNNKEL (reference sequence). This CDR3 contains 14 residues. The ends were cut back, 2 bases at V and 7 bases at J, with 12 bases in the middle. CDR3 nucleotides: TGTGCCAGCAGCCAACGGGGGGATAGACAGCCCCAGCATTTT. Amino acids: CASSQRGDRQPQHF.

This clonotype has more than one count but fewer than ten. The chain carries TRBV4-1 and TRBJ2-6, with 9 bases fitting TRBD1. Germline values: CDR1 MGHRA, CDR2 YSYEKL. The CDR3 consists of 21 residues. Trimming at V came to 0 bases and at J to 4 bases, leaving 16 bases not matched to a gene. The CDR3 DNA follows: TGCGCCAGCAGCCAAGACCGACCCCGGACAGGGGAGTGGTCCGGGGCCAACGTCCTGACTTTC. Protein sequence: CASSQDRPRTGEWSGANVLTF.

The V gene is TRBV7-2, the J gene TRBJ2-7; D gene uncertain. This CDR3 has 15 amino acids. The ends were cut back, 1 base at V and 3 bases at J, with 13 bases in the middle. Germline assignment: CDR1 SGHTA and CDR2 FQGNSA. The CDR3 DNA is TGTGCCAGCAGCTTAGGCCTTTACCCCGACTACGAGCAGTACTTC. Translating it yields CASSLGLYPDYEQYF. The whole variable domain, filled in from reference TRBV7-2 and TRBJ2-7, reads GAGVSQSPSNKVTEKGKDVELRCDPISGHTALYWYRQSLGQGLEFLIYFQGNSAPDKSGLPSDRFSAERTGGSVSTLTIQRTQQEDSAVYLCASSLGLYPDYEQYFGPGTRLTVT.

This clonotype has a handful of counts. This CDR3 is CASATSERAHEQFF. Here the CDR3 DNA reads TGTGCCAGCGCCACTAGCGAGAGGGCCCATGAGCAGTTCTTC. The chain is built from TRBV7-2 and TRBJ2-1; 7 bases are a match to TRBD2. Unmatched junction bases numbered 12, after V lost 8 bases and J lost 8 bases. Germline V gene data show CDR1 as SGHTA and CDR2 as FQGNSA. The CDR3 sequence is 14 residues long.

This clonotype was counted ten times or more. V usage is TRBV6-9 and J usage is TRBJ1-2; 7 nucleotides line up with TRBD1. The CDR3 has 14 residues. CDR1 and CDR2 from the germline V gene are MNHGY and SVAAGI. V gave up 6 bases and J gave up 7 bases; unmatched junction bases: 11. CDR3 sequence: CASRSTGDWGGYTF. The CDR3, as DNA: TGTGCCAGCAGAAGTACAGGGGATTGGGGTGGCTACACCTTC.

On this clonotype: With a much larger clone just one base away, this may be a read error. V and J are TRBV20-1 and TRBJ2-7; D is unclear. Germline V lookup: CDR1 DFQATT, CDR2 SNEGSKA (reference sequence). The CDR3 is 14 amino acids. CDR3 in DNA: TGCGGTGCTAGTAGGGATGGTGTTTTATACGAGCAGTACTTC. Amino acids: CGASRDGVLYEQYF.

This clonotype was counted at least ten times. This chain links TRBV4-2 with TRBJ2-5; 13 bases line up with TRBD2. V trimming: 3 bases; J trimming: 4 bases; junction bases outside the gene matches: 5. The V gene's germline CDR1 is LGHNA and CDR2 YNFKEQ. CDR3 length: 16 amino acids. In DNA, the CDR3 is TGTGCCAGCAGCCACGGACTAGCGGGAGTCACAGAGACCCAGTACTTC. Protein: CASSHGLAGVTETQYF.

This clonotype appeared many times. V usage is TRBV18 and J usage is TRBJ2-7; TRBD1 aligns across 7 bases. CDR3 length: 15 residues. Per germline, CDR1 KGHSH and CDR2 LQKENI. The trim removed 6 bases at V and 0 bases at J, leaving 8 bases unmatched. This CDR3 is CASSWGQQSSYEQYF. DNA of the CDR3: TGTGCCAGCTCTTGGGGACAGCAGAGCTCCTACGAGCAGTACTTC.

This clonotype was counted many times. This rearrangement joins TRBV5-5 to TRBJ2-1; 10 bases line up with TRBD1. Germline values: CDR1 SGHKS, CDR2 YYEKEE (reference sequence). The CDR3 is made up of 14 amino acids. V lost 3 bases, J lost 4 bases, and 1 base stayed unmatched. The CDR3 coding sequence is TGTGCCAGCAGCTCGGGACAGGGGTACAATGAGCAGTTCTTC. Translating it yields CASSSGQGYNEQFF.

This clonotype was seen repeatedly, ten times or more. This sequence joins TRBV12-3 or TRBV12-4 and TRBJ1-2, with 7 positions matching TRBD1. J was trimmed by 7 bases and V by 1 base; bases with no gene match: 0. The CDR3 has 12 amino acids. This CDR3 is CASSLEGAGYTF. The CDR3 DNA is TGTGCCAGCAGTTTAGAGGGGGCTGGCTACACCTTC.

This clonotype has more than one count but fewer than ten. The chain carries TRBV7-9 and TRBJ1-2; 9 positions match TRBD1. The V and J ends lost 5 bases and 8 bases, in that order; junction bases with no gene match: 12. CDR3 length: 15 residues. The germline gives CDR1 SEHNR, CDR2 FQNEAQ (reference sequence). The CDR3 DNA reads TGTGCCAGCAGCAGTCTCGCGACAGGGGGGAAGGGCTACACCTTC. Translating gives CASSSLATGGKGYTF.